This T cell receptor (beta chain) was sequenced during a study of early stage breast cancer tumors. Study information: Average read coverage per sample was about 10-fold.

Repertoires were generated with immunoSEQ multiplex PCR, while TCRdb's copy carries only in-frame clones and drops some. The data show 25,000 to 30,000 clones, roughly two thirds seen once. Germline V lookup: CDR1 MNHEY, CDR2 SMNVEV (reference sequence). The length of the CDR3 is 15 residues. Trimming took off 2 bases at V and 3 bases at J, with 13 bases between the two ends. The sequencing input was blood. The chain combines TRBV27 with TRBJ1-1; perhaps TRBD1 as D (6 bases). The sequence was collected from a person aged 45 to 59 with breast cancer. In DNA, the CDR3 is TGTGCCAGCAGTTTAGAGCCGTCAGGGGACACTGAAGCTTTCTTT. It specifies CASSLEPSGDTEAFF.